Sequencing of this T cell receptor beta chain was carried out in a study of CD8+ T cells in alopecia areata. Treatment specified: oral pan-JAK inhibitor, 5-10 mg twice daily. Isolation of CD4+ and CD8+ T cells from PBMCs was achieved by sorting. V was shortened by 3 bases and J by 6 bases, with 13 bases between the two germline ends. Per germline, CDR1 SGDLS and CDR2 YYNGEE. CDR3 length: 13 residues. Sequencing used cDNA as its template, made by extracting RNA and reverse transcribing it. Sequenced by immunoSEQ multiplex PCR; TCRdb stores in-frame clones only, minus some. Here the sample spans under 350,000 clones, roughly 50% being singletons.

The chain carries TRBV9 and TRBJ2-7, with D uncertain. The sample here was CD4+ T cells sorted from blood, taken at week 24, from a patient treated with tofacitinib. This sequence was found in a human donor with alopecia areata. The CDR3, as DNA: TGTGCCAGCAGCGGCTTCCCCGGGTTCGAGCAGTACTTC. This encodes CASSGFPGFEQYF.